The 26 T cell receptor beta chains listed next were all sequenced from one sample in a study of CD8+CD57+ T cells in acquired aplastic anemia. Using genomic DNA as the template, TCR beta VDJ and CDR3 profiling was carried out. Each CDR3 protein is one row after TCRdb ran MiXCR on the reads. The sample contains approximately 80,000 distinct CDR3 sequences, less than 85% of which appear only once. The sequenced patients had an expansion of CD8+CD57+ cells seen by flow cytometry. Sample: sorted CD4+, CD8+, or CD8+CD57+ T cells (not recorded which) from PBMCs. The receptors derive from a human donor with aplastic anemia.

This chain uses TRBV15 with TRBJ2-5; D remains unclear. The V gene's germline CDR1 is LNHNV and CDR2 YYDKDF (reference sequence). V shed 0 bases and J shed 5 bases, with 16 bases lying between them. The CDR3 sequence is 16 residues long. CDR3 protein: CATSREVFRVGETQYF. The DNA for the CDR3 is TGTGCCACCAGCAGAGAGGTCTTTCGGGTGGGGGAGACCCAGTACTTC.

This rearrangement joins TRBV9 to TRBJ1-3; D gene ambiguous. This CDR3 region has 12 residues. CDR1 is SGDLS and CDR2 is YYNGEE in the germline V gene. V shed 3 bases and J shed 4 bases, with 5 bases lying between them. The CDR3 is CASSEWGNTIYF. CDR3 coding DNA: TGTGCCAGCAGCGAGTGGGGAAACACCATATATTTT.

The chain's CDR3 is CSVGSSGEQYF. CDR3 bases: TGCAGCGTCGGGTCGAGTGGCGAGCAGTACTTC. The chain uses TRBV29-1 and TRBJ2-7; D gene ambiguous. CDR3 length equals 11 residues. In germline, CDR1 is SQVTM, CDR2 ANQGSEA. Trimming took off 6 bases at V and 6 bases at J, with 12 bases between the two ends.

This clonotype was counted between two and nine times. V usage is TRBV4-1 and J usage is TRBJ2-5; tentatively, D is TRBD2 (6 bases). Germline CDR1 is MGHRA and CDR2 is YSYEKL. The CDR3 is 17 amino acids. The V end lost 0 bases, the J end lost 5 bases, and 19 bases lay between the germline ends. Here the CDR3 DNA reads TGCGCCAGCAGCCAAGATGGCACTAGCAGCAATCGGGAGACCCAGTACTTC. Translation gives CASSQDGTSSNRETQYF.

CDR3 protein: CSAVIQGSEQYF. DNA for the CDR3: TGCAGTGCTGTGATCCAGGGATCCGAGCAGTACTTC. The rearrangement uses TRBV20-1 and TRBJ2-7; a weak D match, TRBD1 (5 bases). The CDR3 is 12 residues long. In germline, CDR1 is DFQATT, CDR2 SNEGSKA (reference sequence). V was trimmed by 5 bases and J by 6 bases, leaving 14 bases between them.

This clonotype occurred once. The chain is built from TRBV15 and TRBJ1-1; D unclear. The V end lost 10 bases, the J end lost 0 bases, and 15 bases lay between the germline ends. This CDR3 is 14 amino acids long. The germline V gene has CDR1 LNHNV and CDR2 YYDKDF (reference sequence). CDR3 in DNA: TGTGCCAGCAGTGAGCTTTACCTGAACACTGAAGCTTTCTTT. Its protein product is CASSELYLNTEAFF.

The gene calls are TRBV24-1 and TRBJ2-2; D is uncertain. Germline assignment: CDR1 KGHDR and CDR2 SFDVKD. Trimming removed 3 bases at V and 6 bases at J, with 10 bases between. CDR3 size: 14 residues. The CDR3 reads CATSDPPRPGELFF. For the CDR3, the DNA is TGTGCCACCAGTGATCCCCCCAGGCCCGGGGAGCTGTTTTTT.

The CDR3 nucleotides are TGTGCCAGCAGCTGGGGGGCTTCCCACACTGAAGCTTTCTTT. As protein: CASSWGASHTEAFF. V and J are TRBV7-9 and TRBJ1-1; D is possibly TRBD1 (6 bases). Trimming cost V 4 bases and J 3 bases, with 12 bases left between them. Germline loops: CDR1 SEHNR, CDR2 FQNEAQ (reference sequence). The CDR3 contains 14 residues. The full variable domain, with the rest looked up from reference TRBV7-9 and TRBJ1-1, is DTGVSQNPRHKITKRGQNVTFRCDPISEHNRLYWYRQTLGQGPEFLTYFQNEAQLEKSRLLSDRFSAERPKGSFSTLEIQRTEQGDSAMYLCASSWGASHTEAFFGQGTRLTVV.

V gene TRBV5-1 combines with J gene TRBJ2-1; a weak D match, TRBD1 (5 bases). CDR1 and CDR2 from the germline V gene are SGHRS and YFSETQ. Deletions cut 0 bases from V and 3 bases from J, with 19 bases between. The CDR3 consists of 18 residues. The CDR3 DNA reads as TGCGCCAGCAGCTTGGACGGTGCGTCCAGGGCCCTCTACAATGAGCAGTTCTTC. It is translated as CASSLDGASRALYNEQFF.

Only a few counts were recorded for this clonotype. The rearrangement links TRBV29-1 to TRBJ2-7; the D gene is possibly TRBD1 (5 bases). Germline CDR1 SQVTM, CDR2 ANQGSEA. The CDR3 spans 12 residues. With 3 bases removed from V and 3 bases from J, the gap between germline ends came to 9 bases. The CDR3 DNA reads TGCAGCGTTGAGGGGCAGAGCTACGAGCAGTACTTC. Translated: CSVEGQSYEQYF.

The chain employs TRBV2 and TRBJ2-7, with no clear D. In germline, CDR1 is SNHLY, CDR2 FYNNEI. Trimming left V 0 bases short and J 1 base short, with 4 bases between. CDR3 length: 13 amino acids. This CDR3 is CASSEAPSYEQYF. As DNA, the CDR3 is TGTGCCAGCAGTGAAGCACCTTCCTACGAGCAGTACTTC.

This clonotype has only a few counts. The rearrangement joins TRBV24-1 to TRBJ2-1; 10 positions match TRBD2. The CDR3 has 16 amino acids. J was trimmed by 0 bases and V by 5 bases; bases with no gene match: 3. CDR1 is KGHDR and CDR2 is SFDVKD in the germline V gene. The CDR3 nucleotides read TGTGCCACCAGTGTAGCTAGCGGGAGCTCCTACAATGAGCAGTTCTTC. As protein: CATSVASGSSYNEQFF.

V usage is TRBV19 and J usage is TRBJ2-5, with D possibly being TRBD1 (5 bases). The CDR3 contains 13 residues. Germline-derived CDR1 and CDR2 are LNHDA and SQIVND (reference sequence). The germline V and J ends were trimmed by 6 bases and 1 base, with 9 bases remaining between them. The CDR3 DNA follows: TGTGCCAGTAGAGGGGCCTCCCAAGAGACCCAGTACTTC. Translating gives CASRGASQETQYF.

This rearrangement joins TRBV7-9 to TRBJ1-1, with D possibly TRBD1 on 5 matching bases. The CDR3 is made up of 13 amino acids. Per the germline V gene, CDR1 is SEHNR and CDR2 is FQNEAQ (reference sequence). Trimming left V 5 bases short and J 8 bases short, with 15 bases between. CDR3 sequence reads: CASSRGAGREAFF. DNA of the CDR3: TGTGCCAGCAGCAGAGGGGCTGGCAGGGAAGCTTTCTTT.

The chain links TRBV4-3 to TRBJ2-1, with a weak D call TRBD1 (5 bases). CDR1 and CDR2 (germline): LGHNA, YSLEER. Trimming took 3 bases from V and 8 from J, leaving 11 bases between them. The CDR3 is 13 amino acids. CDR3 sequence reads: CASSQISGYEQFF. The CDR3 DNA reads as TGCGCCAGCAGCCAGATCTCAGGGTATGAGCAGTTCTTC.

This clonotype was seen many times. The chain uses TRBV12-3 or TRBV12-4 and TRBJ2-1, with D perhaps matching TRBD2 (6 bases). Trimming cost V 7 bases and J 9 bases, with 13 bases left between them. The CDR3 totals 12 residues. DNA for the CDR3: TGTGCCAGCACCAAAGGGAGGAGTGAGCAGTTCTTC. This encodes CASTKGRSEQFF.

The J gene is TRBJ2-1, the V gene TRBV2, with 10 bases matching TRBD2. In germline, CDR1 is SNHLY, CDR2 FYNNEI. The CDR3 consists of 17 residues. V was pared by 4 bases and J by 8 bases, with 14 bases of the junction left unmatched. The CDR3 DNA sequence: TGTGCCAGCAGTGTAGGTGGAACCGGGACTAGCGTCGATGAGCAGTTCTTC. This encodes CASSVGGTGTSVDEQFF.

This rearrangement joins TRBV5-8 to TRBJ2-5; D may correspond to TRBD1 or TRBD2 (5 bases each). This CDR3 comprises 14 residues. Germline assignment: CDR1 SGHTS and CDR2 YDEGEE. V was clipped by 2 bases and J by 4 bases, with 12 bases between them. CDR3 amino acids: CASSLGSGPETQYF. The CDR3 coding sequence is TGTGCCAGCAGCTTAGGATCGGGGCCAGAGACCCAGTACTTC.

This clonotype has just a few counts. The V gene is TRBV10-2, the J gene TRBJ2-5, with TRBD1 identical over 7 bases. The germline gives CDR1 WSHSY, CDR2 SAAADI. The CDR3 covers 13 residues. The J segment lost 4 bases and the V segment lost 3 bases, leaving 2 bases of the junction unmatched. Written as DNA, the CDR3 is TGCGCCAGCAGTGAACAGGGGAGAGAGACCCAGTACTTC. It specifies CASSEQGRETQYF.

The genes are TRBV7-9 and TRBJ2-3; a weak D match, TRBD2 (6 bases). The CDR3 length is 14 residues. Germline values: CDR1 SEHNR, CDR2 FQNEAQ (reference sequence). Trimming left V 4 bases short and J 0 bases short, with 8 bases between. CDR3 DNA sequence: TGTGCCAGCAGCTCTGGGACTAGCACAGATACGCAGTATTTT. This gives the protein CASSSGTSTDTQYF. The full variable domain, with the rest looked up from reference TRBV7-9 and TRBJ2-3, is DTGVSQNPRHKITKRGQNVTFRCDPISEHNRLYWYRQTLGQGPEFLTYFQNEAQLEKSRLLSDRFSAERPKGSFSTLEIQRTEQGDSAMYLCASSSGTSTDTQYFGPGTRLTVL.

CDR3 in amino acids: CASRLRQGDTEAFF. CDR3 bases: TGCGCCAGCAGATTGAGACAGGGTGACACTGAAGCTTTCTTT. The chain couples TRBV5-1 to TRBJ1-1; 7 bases fit TRBD1. V shed 5 bases and J 3 bases; nucleotides not matched to a gene: 7. Germline V gene lookup returns CDR1 SGHRS and CDR2 YFSETQ. The CDR3 loop spans 14 amino acids.

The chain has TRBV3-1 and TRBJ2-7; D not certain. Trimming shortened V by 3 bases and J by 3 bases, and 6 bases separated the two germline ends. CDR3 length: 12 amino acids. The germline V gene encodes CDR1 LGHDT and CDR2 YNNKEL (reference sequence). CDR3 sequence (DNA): TGTGCCAGCAGCCACGACCTCTACGAGCAGTACTTC. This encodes CASSHDLYEQYF.

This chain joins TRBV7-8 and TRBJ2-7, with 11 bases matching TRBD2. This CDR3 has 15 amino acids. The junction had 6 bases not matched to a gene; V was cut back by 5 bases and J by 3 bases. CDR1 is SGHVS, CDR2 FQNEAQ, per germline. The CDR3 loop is CASSVGLAALYEQYF. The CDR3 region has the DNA TGTGCCAGCAGCGTGGGACTAGCGGCGCTCTACGAGCAGTACTTC.

The CDR3 region is CASSHRGLSNQPQHF. CDR3 sequence (DNA): TGTGCCAGTAGCCACAGGGGGCTGAGCAATCAGCCCCAGCATTTT. This chain links TRBV19 with TRBJ1-5; 9 nucleotides align to TRBD1. The junction had 4 bases not matched to a gene; V was cut back by 6 bases and J by 1 base. The CDR3 loop spans 15 amino acids. Germline-derived CDR1 and CDR2 are LNHDA and SQIVND (reference sequence).

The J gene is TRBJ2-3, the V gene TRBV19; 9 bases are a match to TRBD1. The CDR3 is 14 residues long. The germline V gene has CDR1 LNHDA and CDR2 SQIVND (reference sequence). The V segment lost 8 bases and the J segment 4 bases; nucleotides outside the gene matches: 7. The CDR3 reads CASRKTGGPDTQYF. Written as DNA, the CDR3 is TGTGCCAGTCGAAAAACAGGGGGCCCAGATACGCAGTATTTT.

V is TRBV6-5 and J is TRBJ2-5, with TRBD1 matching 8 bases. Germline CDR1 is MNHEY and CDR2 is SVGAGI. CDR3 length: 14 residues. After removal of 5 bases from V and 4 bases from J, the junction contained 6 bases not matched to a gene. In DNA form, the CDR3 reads TGTGCCAGCAGTCCCGGGACAGGAGGAGAGACCCAGTACTTC. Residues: CASSPGTGGETQYF.